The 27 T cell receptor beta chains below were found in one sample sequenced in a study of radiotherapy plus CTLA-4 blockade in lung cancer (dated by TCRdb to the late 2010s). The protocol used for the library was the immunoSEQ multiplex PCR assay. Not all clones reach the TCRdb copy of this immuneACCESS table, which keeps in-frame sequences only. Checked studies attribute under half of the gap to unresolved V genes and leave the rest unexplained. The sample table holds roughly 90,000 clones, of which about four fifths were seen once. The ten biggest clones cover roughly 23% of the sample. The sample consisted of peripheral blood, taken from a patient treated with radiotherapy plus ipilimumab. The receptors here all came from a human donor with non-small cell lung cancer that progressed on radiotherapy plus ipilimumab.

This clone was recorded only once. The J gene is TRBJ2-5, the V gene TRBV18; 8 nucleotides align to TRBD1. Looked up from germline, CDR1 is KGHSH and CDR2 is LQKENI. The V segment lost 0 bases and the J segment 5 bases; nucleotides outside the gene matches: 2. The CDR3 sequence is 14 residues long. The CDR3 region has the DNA TGTGCCAGCTCACCACCGTACAGGGGGGAGACCCAGTACTTC. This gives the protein CASSPPYRGETQYF.

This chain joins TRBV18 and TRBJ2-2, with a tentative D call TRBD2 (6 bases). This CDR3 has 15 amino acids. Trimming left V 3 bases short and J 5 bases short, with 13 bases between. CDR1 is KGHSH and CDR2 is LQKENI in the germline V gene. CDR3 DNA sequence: TGTGCCAGCTCACCGGGCCTAGCGAGGACCGGGGAGCTGTTTTTT. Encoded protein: CASSPGLARTGELFF.

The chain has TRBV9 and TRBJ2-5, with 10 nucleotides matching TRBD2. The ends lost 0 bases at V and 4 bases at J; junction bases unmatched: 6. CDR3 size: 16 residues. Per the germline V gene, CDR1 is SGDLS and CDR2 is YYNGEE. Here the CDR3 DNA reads TGTGCCAGCAGCGTAGCCAGCGGGAGGGCCGGAGAGACCCAGTACTTC. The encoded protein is CASSVASGRAGETQYF.

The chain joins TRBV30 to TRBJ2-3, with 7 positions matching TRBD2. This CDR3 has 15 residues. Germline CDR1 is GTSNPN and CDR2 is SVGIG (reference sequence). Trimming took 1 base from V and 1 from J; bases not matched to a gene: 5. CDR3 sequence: CAWSESGGGTDTQYF. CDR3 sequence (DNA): TGTGCCTGGAGTGAGTCGGGAGGCGGCACAGATACGCAGTATTTT.

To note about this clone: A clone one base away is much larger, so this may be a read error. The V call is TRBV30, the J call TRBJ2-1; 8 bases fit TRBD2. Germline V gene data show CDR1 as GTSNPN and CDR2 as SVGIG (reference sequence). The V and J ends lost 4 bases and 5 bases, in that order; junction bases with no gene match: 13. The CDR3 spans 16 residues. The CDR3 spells CAWNCGGRAANNEQFF. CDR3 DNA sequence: TGTGCCTGGAATTGCGGGGGGAGGGCAGCTAACAATGAGCAGTTCTTC.

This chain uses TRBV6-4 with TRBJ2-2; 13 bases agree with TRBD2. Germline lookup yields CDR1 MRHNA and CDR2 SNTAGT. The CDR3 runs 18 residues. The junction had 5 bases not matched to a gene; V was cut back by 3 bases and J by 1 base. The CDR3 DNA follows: TGTGCCAGCAGTGAAGAGACTAGCGGGGGGATGAACACCGGGGAGCTGTTTTTT. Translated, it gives CASSEETSGGMNTGELFF.

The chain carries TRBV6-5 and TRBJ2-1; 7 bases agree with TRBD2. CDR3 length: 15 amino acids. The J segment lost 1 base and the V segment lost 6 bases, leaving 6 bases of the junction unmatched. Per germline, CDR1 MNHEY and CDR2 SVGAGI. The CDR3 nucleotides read TGTGCCAGCAGGGTAGCGGGCGTATCCTACAATGAGCAGTTCTTC. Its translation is CASRVAGVSYNEQFF.

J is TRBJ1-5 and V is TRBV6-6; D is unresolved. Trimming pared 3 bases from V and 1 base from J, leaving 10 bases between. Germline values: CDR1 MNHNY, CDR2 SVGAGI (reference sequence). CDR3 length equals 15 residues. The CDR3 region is CASSYGRTSNQPQHF. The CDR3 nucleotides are TGTGCCAGCAGTTATGGTAGGACCAGCAATCAGCCCCAGCATTTT.

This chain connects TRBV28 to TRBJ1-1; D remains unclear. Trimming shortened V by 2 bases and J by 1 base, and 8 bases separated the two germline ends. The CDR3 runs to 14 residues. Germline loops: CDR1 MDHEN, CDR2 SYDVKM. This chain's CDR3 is CASSLIFTNTEAFF. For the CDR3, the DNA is TGTGCCAGCAGTTTAATTTTTACGAACACTGAAGCTTTCTTT.

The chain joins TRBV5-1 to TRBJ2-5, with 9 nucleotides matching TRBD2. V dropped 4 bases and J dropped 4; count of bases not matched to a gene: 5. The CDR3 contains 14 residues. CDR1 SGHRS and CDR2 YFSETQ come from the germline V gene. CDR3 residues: CASSPILAGETQYF. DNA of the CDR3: TGCGCCAGCAGCCCGATACTAGCGGGAGAGACCCAGTACTTC. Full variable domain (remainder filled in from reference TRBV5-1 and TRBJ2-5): KAGVTQTPRYLIKTRGQQVTLSCSPISGHRSVSWYQQTPGQGLQFLFEYFSETQRNKGNFPGRFSGRQFSNSRSEMNVSTLELGDSALYLCASSPILAGETQYFGPGTRLLVL.

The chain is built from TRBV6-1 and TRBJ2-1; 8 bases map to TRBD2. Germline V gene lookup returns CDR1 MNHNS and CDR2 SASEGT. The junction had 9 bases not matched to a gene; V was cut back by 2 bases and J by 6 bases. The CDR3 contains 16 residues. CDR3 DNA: TGTGCCAGCAGTGAAAGCTGGGGACTAGTGTCCAATGAGCAGTTCTTC. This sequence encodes CASSESWGLVSNEQFF.

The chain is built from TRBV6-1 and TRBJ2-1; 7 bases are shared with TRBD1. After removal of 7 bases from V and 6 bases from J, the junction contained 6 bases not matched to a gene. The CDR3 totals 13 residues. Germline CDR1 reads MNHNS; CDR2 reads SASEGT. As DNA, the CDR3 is TGTGCCAGCACCCGGACAGGTCCCAATGAGCAGTTCTTC. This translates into CASTRTGPNEQFF.

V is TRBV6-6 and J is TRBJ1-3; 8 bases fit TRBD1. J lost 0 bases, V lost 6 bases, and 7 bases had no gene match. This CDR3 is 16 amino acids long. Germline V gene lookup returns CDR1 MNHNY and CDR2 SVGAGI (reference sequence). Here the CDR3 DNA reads TGTGCCAGCAGCAAGGGACAGGCAAGCTCTGGAAACACCATATATTTT. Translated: CASSKGQASSGNTIYF.

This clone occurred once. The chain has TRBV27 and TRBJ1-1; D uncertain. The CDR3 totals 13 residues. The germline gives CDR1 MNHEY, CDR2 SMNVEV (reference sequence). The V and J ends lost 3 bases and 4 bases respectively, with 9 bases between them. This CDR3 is CASSFVRGTEAFF. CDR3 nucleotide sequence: TGTGCCAGCAGTTTCGTTCGGGGCACTGAAGCTTTCTTT.

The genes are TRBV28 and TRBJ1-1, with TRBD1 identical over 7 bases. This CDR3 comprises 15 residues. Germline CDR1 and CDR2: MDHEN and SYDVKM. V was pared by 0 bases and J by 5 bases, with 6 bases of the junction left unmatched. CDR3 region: CASSLWAGGDTEAFF. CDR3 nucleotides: TGTGCCAGCAGTTTATGGGCAGGGGGGGATACTGAAGCTTTCTTT.

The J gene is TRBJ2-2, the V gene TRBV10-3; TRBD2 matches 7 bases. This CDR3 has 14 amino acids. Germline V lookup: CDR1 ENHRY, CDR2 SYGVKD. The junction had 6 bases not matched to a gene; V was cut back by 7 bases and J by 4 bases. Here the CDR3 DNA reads TGTGCCATCACGGAGGGAGGGGCCACCGGGGAGCTGTTTTTT. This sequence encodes CAITEGGATGELFF.

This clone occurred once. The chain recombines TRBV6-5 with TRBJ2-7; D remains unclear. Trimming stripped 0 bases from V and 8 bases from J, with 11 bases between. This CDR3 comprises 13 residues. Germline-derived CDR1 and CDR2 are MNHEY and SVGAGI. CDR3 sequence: CASSYSRGGKQYF. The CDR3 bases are TGTGCCAGCAGTTACTCGAGAGGCGGAAAGCAGTACTTC.

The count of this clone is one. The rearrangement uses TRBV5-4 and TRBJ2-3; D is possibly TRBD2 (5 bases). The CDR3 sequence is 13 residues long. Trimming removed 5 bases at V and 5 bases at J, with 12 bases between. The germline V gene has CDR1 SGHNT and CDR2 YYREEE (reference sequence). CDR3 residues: CASRRGRGDTQYF. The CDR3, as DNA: TGTGCCAGCAGGCGTGGCCGGGGAGATACGCAGTATTTT.

The CDR3 region is CASSLERRSNEKLFF. As DNA, the CDR3 is TGTGCCAGCAGCTTAGAACGCAGGAGCAATGAAAAACTGTTTTTT. The chain couples TRBV7-2 to TRBJ1-4; unclear D gene. V lost 1 base and J lost 5, with 11 bases in between. The CDR3 has 15 amino acids. Germline V CDR1 and CDR2: SGHTA, FQGNSA.

The CDR3 sequence: CASSSPGQKYF. For the CDR3, the DNA is TGTGCCAGCAGCAGCCCGGGACAGAAATACTTC. The chain carries TRBV7-2 and TRBJ2-5; the match to TRBD1 covers 7 bases. The V segment lost 5 bases and the J segment 14 bases; nucleotides outside the gene matches: 8. In germline, CDR1 is SGHTA, CDR2 FQGNSA. The CDR3 has 11 amino acids.

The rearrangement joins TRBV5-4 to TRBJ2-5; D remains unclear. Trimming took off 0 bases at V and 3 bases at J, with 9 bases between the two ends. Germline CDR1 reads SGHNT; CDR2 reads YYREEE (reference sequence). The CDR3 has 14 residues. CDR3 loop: CASSLAFGKETQYF. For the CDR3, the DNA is TGTGCCAGCAGCTTGGCTTTTGGGAAAGAGACCCAGTACTTC.

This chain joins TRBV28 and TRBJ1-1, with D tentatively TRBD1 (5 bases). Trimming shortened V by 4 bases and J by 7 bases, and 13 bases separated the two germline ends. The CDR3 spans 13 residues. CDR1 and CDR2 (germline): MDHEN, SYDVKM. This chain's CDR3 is CASSWGGWSEAFF. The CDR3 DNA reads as TGTGCCAGCAGTTGGGGGGGGTGGAGTGAAGCTTTCTTT.

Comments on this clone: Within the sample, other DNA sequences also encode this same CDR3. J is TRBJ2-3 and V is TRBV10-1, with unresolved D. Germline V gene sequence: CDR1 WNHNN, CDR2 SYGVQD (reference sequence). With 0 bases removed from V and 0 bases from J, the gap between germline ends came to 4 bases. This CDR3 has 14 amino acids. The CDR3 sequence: CASSESRSTDTQYF. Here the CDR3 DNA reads TGCGCCAGCAGTGAGTCGCGGAGCACAGATACGCAGTATTTT.

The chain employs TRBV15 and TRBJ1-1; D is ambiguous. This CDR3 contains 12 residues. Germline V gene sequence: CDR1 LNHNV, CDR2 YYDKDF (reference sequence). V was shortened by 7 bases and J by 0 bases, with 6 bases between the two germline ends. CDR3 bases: TGTGCCACCACGGGGTTGAACACTGAAGCTTTCTTT. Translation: CATTGLNTEAFF. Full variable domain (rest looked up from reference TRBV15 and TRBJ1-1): DAMVIQNPRYQVTQFGKPVTLSCSQTLNHNVMYWYQQKSSQAPKLLFHYYDKDFNNEADTPDNFQSRRPNTSFCFLDIRSPGLGDTAMYLCATTGLNTEAFFGQGTRLTVV.

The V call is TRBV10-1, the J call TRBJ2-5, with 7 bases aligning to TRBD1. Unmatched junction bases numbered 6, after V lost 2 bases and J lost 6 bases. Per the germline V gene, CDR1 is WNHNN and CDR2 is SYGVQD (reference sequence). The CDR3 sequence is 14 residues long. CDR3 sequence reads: CASSETGVMQTQYF. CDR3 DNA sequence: TGCGCCAGCAGTGAGACAGGGGTAATGCAGACCCAGTACTTC.

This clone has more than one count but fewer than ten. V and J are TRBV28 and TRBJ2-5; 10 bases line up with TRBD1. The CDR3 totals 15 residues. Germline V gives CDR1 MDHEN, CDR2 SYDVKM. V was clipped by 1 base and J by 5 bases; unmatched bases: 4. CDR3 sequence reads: CASSLSTGGMETQYF. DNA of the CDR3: TGTGCCAGCAGTTTATCGACAGGGGGCATGGAGACCCAGTACTTC.

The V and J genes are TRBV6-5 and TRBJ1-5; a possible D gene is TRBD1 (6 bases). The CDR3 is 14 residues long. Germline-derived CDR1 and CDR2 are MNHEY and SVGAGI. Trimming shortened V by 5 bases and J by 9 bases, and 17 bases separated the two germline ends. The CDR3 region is CASSEGGRIRPQHF. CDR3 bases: TGTGCCAGCAGTGAGGGGGGGCGTATAAGGCCCCAGCATTTT.